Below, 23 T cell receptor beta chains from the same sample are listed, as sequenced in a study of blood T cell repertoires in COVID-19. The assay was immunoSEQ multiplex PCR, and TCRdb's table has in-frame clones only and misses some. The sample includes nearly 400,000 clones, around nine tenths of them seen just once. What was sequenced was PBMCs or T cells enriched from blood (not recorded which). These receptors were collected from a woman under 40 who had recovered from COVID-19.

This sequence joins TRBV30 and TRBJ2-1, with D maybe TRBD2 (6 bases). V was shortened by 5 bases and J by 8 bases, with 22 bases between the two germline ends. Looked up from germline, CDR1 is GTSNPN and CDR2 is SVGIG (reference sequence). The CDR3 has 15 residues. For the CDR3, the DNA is TGTGCCTGGGGAAGCGGGTCCGGCCCAATCGATGAGCAGTTCTTC. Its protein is CAWGSGSGPIDEQFF.

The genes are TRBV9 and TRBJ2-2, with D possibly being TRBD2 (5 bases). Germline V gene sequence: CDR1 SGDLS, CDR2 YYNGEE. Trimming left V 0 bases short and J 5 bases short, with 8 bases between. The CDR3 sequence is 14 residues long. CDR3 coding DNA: TGTGCCAGCAGCGTAGCGAGGGAGACCGGGGAGCTGTTTTTT. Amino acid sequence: CASSVARETGELFF.

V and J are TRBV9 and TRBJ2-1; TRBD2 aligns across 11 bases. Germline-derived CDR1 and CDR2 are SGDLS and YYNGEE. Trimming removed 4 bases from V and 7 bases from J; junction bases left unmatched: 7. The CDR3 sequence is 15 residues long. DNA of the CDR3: TGTGCCAGCAGCCCGTCTAGCGGGAGGATGAATGAGCAGTTCTTC. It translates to CASSPSSGRMNEQFF.

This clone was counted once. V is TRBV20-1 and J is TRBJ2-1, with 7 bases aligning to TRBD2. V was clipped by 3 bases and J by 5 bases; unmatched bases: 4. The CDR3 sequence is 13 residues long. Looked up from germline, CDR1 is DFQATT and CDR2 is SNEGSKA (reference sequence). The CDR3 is CSASGLADNEQFF. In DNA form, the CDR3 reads TGCAGTGCTAGTGGCCTAGCGGACAATGAGCAGTTCTTC.

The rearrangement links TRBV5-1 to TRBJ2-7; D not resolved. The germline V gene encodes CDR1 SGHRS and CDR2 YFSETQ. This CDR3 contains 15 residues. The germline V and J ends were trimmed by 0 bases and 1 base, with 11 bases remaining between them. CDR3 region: CASSLAVSSSYEQYF. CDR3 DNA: TGCGCCAGCAGCTTGGCTGTAAGCTCGTCCTACGAGCAGTACTTC. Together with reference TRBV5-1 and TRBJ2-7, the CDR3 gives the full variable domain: KAGVTQTPRYLIKTRGQQVTLSCSPISGHRSVSWYQQTPGQGLQFLFEYFSETQRNKGNFPGRFSGRQFSNSRSEMNVSTLELGDSALYLCASSLAVSSSYEQYFGPGTRLTVT.

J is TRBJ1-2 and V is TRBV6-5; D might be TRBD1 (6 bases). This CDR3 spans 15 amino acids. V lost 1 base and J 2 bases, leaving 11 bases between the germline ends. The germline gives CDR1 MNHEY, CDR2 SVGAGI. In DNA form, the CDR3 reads TGTGCCAGCAGTTACTGGGCAGGGGAAAACTATGGCTACACCTTC. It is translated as CASSYWAGENYGYTF.

CDR3 DNA sequence: TGTGCCAGCAGCTTAGATTACGGGACAGCTTTCACCCTCCACTTT. It specifies CASSLDYGTAFTLHF. This rearrangement joins TRBV11-2 to TRBJ1-6; 7 nucleotides agree with TRBD1. The junction had 10 bases not matched to a gene; V was cut back by 0 bases and J by 14 bases. Germline CDR1 and CDR2: SGHAT and FQNNGV. CDR3 length: 15 residues.

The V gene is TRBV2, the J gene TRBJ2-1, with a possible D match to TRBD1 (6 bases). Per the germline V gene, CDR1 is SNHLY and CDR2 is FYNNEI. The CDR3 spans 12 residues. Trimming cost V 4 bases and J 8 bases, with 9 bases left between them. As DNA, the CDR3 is TGTGCCAGCAGTGGCAGGGGCCATGAGCAGTTCTTC. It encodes CASSGRGHEQFF.

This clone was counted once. CDR3 loop: CAWSRGLAGGYNEQFF. The CDR3 DNA reads as TGTGCCTGGAGCCGCGGACTAGCGGGGGGGTACAATGAGCAGTTCTTC. The gene calls are TRBV30 and TRBJ2-1; TRBD2 matches at 15 bases. V gave up 3 bases and J gave up 4 bases; unmatched junction bases: 4. Germline V gene sequence: CDR1 GTSNPN, CDR2 SVGIG (reference sequence). The CDR3 consists of 16 residues. Using reference TRBV30 and TRBJ2-1 for the parts outside the CDR3, the full variable domain is SQTIHQWPATLVQPVGSPLSLECTVEGTSNPNLYWYRQAAGRGLQLLFYSVGIGQISSEVPQNLSASRPQDRQFILSSKKLLLSDSGFYLCAWSRGLAGGYNEQFFGPGTRLTVL.

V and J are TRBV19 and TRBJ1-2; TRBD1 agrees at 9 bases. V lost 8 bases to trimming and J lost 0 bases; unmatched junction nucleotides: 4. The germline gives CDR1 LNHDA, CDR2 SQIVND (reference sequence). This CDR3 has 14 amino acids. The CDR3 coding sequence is TGTGCCAGTGGTACAGGGGGCACTAACTATGGCTACACCTTC. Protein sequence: CASGTGGTNYGYTF. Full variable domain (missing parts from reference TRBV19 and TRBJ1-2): DGGITQSPKYLFRKEGQNVTLSCEQNLNHDAMYWYRQDPGQGLRLIYYSQIVNDFQKGDIAEGYSVSREKKESFPLTVTSAQKNPTAFYLCASGTGGTNYGYTFGSGTRLTVV.

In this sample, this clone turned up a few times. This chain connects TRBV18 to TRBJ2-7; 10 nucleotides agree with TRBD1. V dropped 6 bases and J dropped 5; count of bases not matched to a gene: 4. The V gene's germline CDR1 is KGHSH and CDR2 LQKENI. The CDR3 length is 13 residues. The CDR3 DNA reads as TGTGCCAGCTCTGATGGGACAGGGGACGAGCAGTACTTC. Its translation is CASSDGTGDEQYF.

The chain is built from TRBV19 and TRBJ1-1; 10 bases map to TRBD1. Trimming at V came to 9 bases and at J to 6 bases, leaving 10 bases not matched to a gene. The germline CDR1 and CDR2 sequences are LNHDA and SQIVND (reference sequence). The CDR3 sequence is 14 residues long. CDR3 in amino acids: CASRGDRGHSEAFF. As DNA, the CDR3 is TGTGCCAGCCGAGGTGACAGGGGGCACTCTGAAGCTTTCTTT.

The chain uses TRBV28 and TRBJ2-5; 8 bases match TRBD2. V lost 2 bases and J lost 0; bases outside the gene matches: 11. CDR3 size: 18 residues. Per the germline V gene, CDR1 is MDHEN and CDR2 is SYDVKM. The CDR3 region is CASSLSGSNIGYQETQYF. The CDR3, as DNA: TGTGCCAGCAGTTTAAGCGGGAGCAATATTGGGTACCAAGAGACCCAGTACTTC.

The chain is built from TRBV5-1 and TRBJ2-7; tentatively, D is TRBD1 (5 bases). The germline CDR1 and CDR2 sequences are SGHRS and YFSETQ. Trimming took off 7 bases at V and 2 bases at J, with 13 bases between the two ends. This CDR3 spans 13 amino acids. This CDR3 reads CASAPGIAYEQYF. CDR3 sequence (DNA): TGCGCCAGCGCCCCAGGGATCGCCTACGAGCAGTACTTC.

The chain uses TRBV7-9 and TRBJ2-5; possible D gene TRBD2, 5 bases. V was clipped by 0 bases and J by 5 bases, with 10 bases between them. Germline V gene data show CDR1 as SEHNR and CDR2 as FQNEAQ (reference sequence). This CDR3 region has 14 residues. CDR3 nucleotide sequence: TGTGCCAGCAGCTTAGCGCTATCGGGGGAGACCCAGTACTTC. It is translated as CASSLALSGETQYF.

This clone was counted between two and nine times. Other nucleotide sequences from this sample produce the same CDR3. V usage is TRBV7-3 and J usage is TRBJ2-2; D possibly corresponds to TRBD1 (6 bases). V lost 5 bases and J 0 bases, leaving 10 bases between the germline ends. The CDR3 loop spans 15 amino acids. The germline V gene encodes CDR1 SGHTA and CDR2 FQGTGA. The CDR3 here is CASSLQGANTGELFF. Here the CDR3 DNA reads TGTGCCAGCAGCCTACAGGGCGCGAACACCGGGGAGCTGTTTTTT. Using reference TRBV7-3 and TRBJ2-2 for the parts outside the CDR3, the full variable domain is GAGVSQTPSNKVTEKGKYVELRCDPISGHTALYWYRQSLGQGPEFLIYFQGTGAADDSGLPNDRFFAVRPEGSVSTLKIQRTERGDSAVYLCASSLQGANTGELFFGEGSRLTVL.

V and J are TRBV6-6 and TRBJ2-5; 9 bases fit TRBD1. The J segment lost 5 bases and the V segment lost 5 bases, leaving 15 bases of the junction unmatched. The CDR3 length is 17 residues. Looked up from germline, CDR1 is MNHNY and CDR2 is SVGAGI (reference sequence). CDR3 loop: CASSRAFGQGHVETQYF. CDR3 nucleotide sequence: TGTGCCAGCAGTCGTGCCTTTGGACAGGGGCACGTGGAGACCCAGTACTTC.

The CDR3 DNA sequence: TGTGCCAGCAGCCCAGGGTGGGGTTCAGATACGCAGTATTTT. It translates to CASSPGWGSDTQYF. The chain has TRBV6-5 and TRBJ2-3, with TRBD1 as a possible D gene (5 bases). V gave up 6 bases and J gave up 4 bases, with 14 bases separating them. The CDR3 is 14 amino acids. CDR1 is MNHEY, CDR2 SVGAGI, per germline.

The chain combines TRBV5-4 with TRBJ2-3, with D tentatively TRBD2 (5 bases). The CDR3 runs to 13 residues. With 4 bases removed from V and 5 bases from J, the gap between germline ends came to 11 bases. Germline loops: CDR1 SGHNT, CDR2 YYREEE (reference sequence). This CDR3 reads CASSPRTQDTQYF. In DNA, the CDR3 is TGTGCCAGCAGCCCTAGGACTCAAGATACGCAGTATTTT.

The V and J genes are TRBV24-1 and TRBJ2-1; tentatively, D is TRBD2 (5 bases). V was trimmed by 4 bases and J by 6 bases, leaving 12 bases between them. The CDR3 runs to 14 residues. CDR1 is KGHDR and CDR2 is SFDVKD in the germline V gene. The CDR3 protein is CATSDPGWGNEQFF. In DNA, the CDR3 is TGTGCCACCAGTGACCCGGGGTGGGGCAATGAGCAGTTCTTC.

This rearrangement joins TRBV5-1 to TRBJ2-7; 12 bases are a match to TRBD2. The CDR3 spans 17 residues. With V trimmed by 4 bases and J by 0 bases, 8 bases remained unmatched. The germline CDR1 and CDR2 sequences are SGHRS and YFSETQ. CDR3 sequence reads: CASSGGTSGLSSYEQYF. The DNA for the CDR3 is TGCGCCAGCAGCGGCGGGACTAGCGGGCTTAGCTCCTACGAGCAGTACTTC.

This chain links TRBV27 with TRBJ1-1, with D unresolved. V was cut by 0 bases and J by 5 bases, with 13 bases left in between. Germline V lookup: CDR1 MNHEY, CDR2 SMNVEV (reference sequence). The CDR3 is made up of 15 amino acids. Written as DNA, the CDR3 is TGTGCCAGCAGTTTATCCGGCCGGGTCAGAACTGAAGCTTTCTTT. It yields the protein CASSLSGRVRTEAFF.

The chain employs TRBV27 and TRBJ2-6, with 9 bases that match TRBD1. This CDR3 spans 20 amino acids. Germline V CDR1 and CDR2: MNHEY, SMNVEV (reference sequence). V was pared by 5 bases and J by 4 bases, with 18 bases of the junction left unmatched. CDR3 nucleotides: TGTGCCAGCAGTAGGACTCAGGGGGGGACAGGGTTTGTCGGGGCCAACGTCCTGACTTTC. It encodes CASSRTQGGTGFVGANVLTF.